Listed below are T cell receptor beta chains from one sample, sequenced in a study of blood T cell repertoires in COVID-19. Only in-frame clones appear in the TCRdb table, and some are missing; sequencing was by immunoSEQ multiplex PCR. The sample lists about 390,000 clones; roughly 86% were seen once. The sequenced sample was peripheral blood. Receptors originate from a woman aged 60-75 years with COVID-19, enrolled during active disease. Both conserved end residues are part of each CDR3. D genes are given only for firm matches. Some rows have no size entry. The others give once, few or many, or a class for an expanded clone.

V	D	size	J	DNA	CDR3
TRBV12-2	NA	once	TRBJ1-3	TGTGCAAGTCGCGAACAGGCTGGAAACACCATATATTTT	CASREQAGNTIYF
TRBV5-8	NA	few	TRBJ1-1	TGTGCCAGCAGCTCCTTTCCTGAAGCTTTCTTT	CASSSFPEAFF
TRBV6-2/TRBV6-3	NA	many	TRBJ2-7	TGTGCCAGCAGTTACCCGGGACATGGCAACGAGCAGTACTTC	CASSYPGHGNEQYF
TRBV7-6	NA	NA	TRBJ1-2	TGTGCCAGCAGCTTAGGCCCACAGGGTTCAACCTATGGCTACACCTTC	CASSLGPQGSTYGYTF
TRBV21-1	NA	NA	TRBJ2-1	TGTGCCAGCAGCAAAGACCCCAGGGGCAATGAGCAGTTCTTC	CASSKDPRGNEQFF
TRBV6-5	NA	NA	TRBJ1-5	TGTGCCAGCAGAGAGACAAGAGGCAATCAGCCCCAGCATTTT	CASRETRGNQPQHF
TRBV5-1	NA	NA	TRBJ1-1	TGCGCCAGCAGCTTGCGATTTGGCAGGGAGAACACTGAAGCTTTCTTT	CASSLRFGRENTEAFF
TRBV18	NA	NA	TRBJ1-1	TGTGCCAGCTCACGCCCCACAGGGTCGAACACTGAAGCTTTCTTT	CASSRPTGSNTEAFF
TRBV20-1	NA	NA	TRBJ2-3	TGCAGTGCCCGCCCTAGAGATACGCAGTATTTT	CSARPRDTQYF
TRBV6-4	NA	once	TRBJ2-1	TGTGCCAGCAGTGATCAGTACACCCTTGAGCAGTTCTTC	CASSDQYTLEQFF
TRBV11-1	TRBD1	NA	TRBJ2-3	TGTGCCAGCAGCTTAACGACAGGGTACGCAGATACGCAGTATTTT	CASSLTTGYADTQYF
TRBV6-5	NA	NA	TRBJ1-2	TGTGCCAGCGTTGCCAGGGGAAGCTATGGCTACACCTTC	CASVARGSYGYTF
TRBV7-9	TRBD1	few	TRBJ2-7	TGTGCCAGCAGCAGCAGGGACAGCCGCGAGCAGTACTTC	CASSSRDSREQYF
TRBV6-4	NA	NA	TRBJ2-5	TGTGCCAGCAGTGTTTCCCGGGGGGAGACCCAGTACTTC	CASSVSRGETQYF
TRBV5-4	TRBD1	NA	TRBJ2-2	TGTGCCAGCAGCCAGCAGGGGACAGGGGGTTCCGGGGAGCTGTTTTTT	CASSQQGTGGSGELFF
TRBV5-1	TRBD1	NA	TRBJ2-7	TGCGCCAGCAGCACAGACAGGGGGCGGATCGAGCAGTACTTC	CASSTDRGRIEQYF
TRBV5-1	NA	once	TRBJ1-4	TGCGCCAGCAGCGTCGGACAGTTTGCAACTAATGAAAAACTGTTTTTT	CASSVGQFATNEKLFF
TRBV6-5	NA	few	TRBJ1-1	TGTGCCAGCAGTTGGAGCCCTGGCGGGGGGTCTCGGGCTTTCTTT	CASSWSPGGGSRAFF
TRBV7-9	TRBD1	NA	TRBJ1-2	TGTGCCAGCAGCGGACAGGGTATAGATGGCTACACCTTC	CASSGQGIDGYTF
TRBV10-2	NA	NA	TRBJ2-2	TGCGCCAGTAGACTAGGGACGTCCGGGGAGCTGTTTTTT	CASRLGTSGELFF
TRBV9	NA	NA	TRBJ2-3	TGTGCCAGCAGCCCGACAGGTAACACAGATACGCAGTATTTT	CASSPTGNTDTQYF
TRBV9	TRBD1	NA	TRBJ1-2	TGTGCCAGCAGCCCCGACAGGGCCCCCTATGGCTACACCTTC	CASSPDRAPYGYTF
TRBV14	NA	NA	TRBJ1-6	TGTGCCAGCAGCCACAACAGGGATTCACCCCTCCACTTT	CASSHNRDSPLHF
TRBV7-9	TRBD1	NA	TRBJ1-3	TGTGCCAGCAGCGCGCGTACCGGGACAGGGGTTGGAAACACCATATATTTT	CASSARTGTGVGNTIYF
TRBV5-1	TRBD1	NA	TRBJ2-7	TGCGCCAGGACTAAGGGACAGATAGGCGAGCAGTACTTC	CARTKGQIGEQYF
TRBV28	TRBD1	NA	TRBJ1-1	TGTGCCAGCAGGTACAGGGGGCAAGGGGGCACTGAAGCTTTCTTT	CASRYRGQGGTEAFF
TRBV2	TRBD1	NA	TRBJ2-7	TGTGCCAGCAAAAGGAACCGAGGGGGCAACTACGAGCAGTACTTC	CASKRNRGGNYEQYF
TRBV3-1/TRBV3-2	NA	NA	TRBJ2-7	TGTGCCAGCAGCCAAGTGGGGGGTCCGGGGGAGCAGTACTTC	CASSQVGGPGEQYF
TRBV6-5	TRBD1	NA	TRBJ1-2	TGTGCCAGCAGGACGGGACAGGGAGGTAACTATGGCTACACCTTC	CASRTGQGGNYGYTF
TRBV28	TRBD2	NA	TRBJ2-1	TGTGCCAGCAGCTCCCGTAGCGGGGGGTCTTACAATGAGCAGTTCTTC	CASSSRSGGSYNEQFF
TRBV4-1	NA	NA	TRBJ2-5	TGCGCCAGCAGCTCCGGACTGACAGGATGGGAGACCCAGTACTTC	CASSSGLTGWETQYF
TRBV7-3	NA	NA	TRBJ2-3	TGTGCCAGCAGCTTAGGAACGGGGTCCACAGATACGCAGTATTTT	CASSLGTGSTDTQYF
TRBV15	TRBD1	NA	TRBJ2-4	TGTGCCACCAGCAGAATAAGACAGGGGGCCAAAAACATTCAGTACTTC	CATSRIRQGAKNIQYF
TRBV5-1	NA	NA	TRBJ1-5	TGCGCCAGCAGCTTGGGGCAGGGAAGCAATCAGCCCCAGCATTTT	CASSLGQGSNQPQHF
TRBV5-8	NA	NA	TRBJ2-1	TGTGCCAGCAGCTCCCAGACAGCCGCCGACTCAGATGAGCAGTTCTTC	CASSSQTAADSDEQFF
TRBV2	NA	NA	TRBJ2-3	TGTGCCAGCAGCGAAGATAGGACTCGAGGAGATACGCAGTATTTT	CASSEDRTRGDTQYF
TRBV28	TRBD1	NA	TRBJ1-5	TGTGCCAGCAGTTTCACGATACACCGGGACAGGGGAGATCAGCCCCAGCATTTT	CASSFTIHRDRGDQPQHF
TRBV5-5	NA	few	TRBJ1-5	TGTGCCAGCAGCCCCTGGAGTGGAGGTCAGCCCCAGCATTTT	CASSPWSGGQPQHF
TRBV6-6	NA	NA	TRBJ2-5	TGTGCCAGCACCCCGGCGGCACCACAAGAGACCCAGTACTTC	CASTPAAPQETQYF
TRBV6-5	NA	NA	TRBJ2-7	TGTGCCAGCAGTTACGGGCTATGGGCGGGCCAGTACTTC	CASSYGLWAGQYF
TRBV18	TRBD1	NA	TRBJ1-6	TGTGCCAGCTCACGACGAGGGACAGCGAGGAATTCACCCCTCCACTTT	CASSRRGTARNSPLHF
TRBV12-3/TRBV12-4	NA	NA	TRBJ1-2	TGTGCCAGCAGTTTGGGACAACCGGGCGGCTACACCTTC	CASSLGQPGGYTF
TRBV7-2	NA	once	TRBJ2-7	TGTGCCAGCACCTCCCCTATGGGAGCCTACGAGCAGTACTTC	CASTSPMGAYEQYF